Presented here are 30 T cell receptor beta chains from one specimen sequenced in a study of metastatic and nonmetastatic thyroid tumors. Patients underwent thyroid surgery, and none had received any treatment before it. TCRdb reprocessed the PCR reads via MiXCR. The sample lists around 14,000 clones; roughly 24% were seen once. Sequenced: tumor tissue. The receptors stem from a female donor with papillary thyroid cancer or a benign thyroid nodule (not recorded which). Some clones in this sample may be carry-over from other donors' samples.

The table lists this clone with a few counts. CDR3 sequence (DNA): TGCAGCGTCCGGGCAGGCGGTCTCGAGCAGTACTTC. Translation gives CSVRAGGLEQYF. This chain joins TRBV29-1 and TRBJ2-7; D gene unclear. Germline assignment: CDR1 SQVTM and CDR2 ANQGSEA. The CDR3 runs 12 residues. Trimming pared 6 bases from V and 6 bases from J, leaving 15 bases between.

The chain joins TRBV20-1 to TRBJ2-7; 7 nucleotides align to TRBD2. The trim removed 0 bases at V and 3 bases at J, leaving 5 bases unmatched. Germline values: CDR1 DFQATT, CDR2 SNEGSKA (reference sequence). The CDR3 is 14 amino acids. DNA of the CDR3: TGCAGTGCTAGAGATCAGCCTAGCGGCTACGAGCAGTACTTC. Its translation is CSARDQPSGYEQYF.

As to this clone: A read error may produce the germline difference seen at one junction end. The chain links TRBV6-5 to TRBJ2-5, with D hard to call. The CDR3 length is 13 residues. Germline CDR1 is MNHEY and CDR2 is SVGAGI. The chain's CDR3 is CASSYGKKETQYF. CDR3 bases: TGTGCCAGCAGTTACGGGAAAAAAGAGACGCAGTACTTC.

The chain links TRBV5-1 to TRBJ1-4, with TRBD1 matching 9 bases. Germline CDR1 and CDR2: SGHRS and YFSETQ. V lost 4 bases to trimming and J lost 5 bases; unmatched junction nucleotides: 6. The length of the CDR3 is 15 residues. In nucleotides, the CDR3 is TGCGCCAGCAGCCTAGGGACAGGGCGGAATGAAAAACTGTTTTTT. Its translation is CASSLGTGRNEKLFF.

This chain joins TRBV6-2 or TRBV6-3 and TRBJ1-1, with a tentative D call TRBD1 (5 bases). CDR3 size: 13 residues. CDR1 and CDR2 (germline): MNHEY, SVGEGT. The V end lost 6 bases, the J end lost 11 bases, and 19 bases lay between the germline ends. The CDR3 bases are TGTGCCAGCAGAAAGGTGGGGATGCGGGACGCTTTCTTT. Protein product: CASRKVGMRDAFF.

The table lists this clone with many counts. J is TRBJ1-3 and V is TRBV20-1; 11 bases match TRBD1. V was pared by 6 bases and J by 3 bases, with 10 bases of the junction left unmatched. The CDR3 sequence is 16 residues long. The germline gives CDR1 DFQATT, CDR2 SNEGSKA (reference sequence). Here the CDR3 reads CSAIRTGGTIGNTIYF. The CDR3 nucleotides are TGCAGTGCAATCAGGACAGGGGGCACAATTGGAAACACCATATATTTT.

This clone is a singleton in its sample. Germline and junction disagree at one end, which may indicate a read error. The gene calls are TRBV2 and TRBJ1-1, with a possible D match to TRBD1 (6 bases). Germline V gene data show CDR1 as SNHLY and CDR2 as FYNNEI. CDR3 length: 14 residues. The CDR3 DNA follows: TGTGCCAGCAGAAAGGACAGTGTGAACACTGAAGCTTTTTTT. This encodes CASRKDSVNTEAFF. The full variable domain, with the rest looked up from reference TRBV2 and TRBJ1-1, is EPEVTQTPSHQVTQMGQEVILRCVPISNHLYFYWYRQILGQKVEFLVSFYNNEISEKSEIFDDQFSVERPDGSNFTLKIRSTKLEDSAMYFCASRKDSVNTEAFFGQGTRLTVV.

As regards this clone: The junction differs from germline at one of its ends, possibly a read error. The chain carries TRBV7-8 and TRBJ2-2; tentatively, D is TRBD2 (5 bases). Germline assignment: CDR1 SGHVS and CDR2 FQNEAQ. This CDR3 region has 14 residues. DNA of the CDR3: TGTTCCAGCAGCTTAGTCCTCCTCGCCGGGGAGCTGTTCTTT. It translates to CSSSLVLLAGELFF.

By sample fraction, this clone is medium-sized. This specimen includes other DNA sequences encoding the same CDR3. V usage is TRBV5-5 and J usage is TRBJ2-2; D is unresolved. Trimming removed 4 bases from V and 7 bases from J, with 8 bases in between. The CDR3 has 12 residues. Germline CDR1 and CDR2: SGHKS and YYEKEE (reference sequence). CDR3 sequence reads: CASSHPFGELFF. DNA of the CDR3: TGTGCCAGCAGCCACCCCTTCGGGGAGCTGTTTTTT.

A remark on this clone: At one end, the junction sequence differs from germline, possibly due to a read error. The V gene is TRBV4-2, the J gene TRBJ2-3; a weak D match, TRBD1 (5 bases). The CDR3 covers 15 residues. Germline V gene data show CDR1 as LGHNA and CDR2 as YNFKEQ. CDR3 region: CASSHYAGSTDTQYF. The CDR3 bases are TGTGCAAGCAGCCACTATGCAGGGAGCACAGATACGCAGTATTTT.

The genes are TRBV20-1 and TRBJ2-1; D call uncertain. There are 14 residues in the CDR3. Germline values: CDR1 DFQATT, CDR2 SNEGSKA (reference sequence). The ends were cut back, 1 base at V and 0 bases at J, with 7 bases in the middle. In DNA, the CDR3 is TGCAGTGCTAGAGCGTTTACCTCCTACAATGAGCAGTTCTTC. It yields the protein CSARAFTSYNEQFF.

This clone was observed at least ten times. The chain carries TRBV20-1 and TRBJ2-5, with a tentative D call TRBD2 (6 bases). Trimming took 3 bases from V and 5 from J, leaving 10 bases between them. The germline V gene has CDR1 DFQATT and CDR2 SNEGSKA (reference sequence). CDR3 length: 12 residues. CDR3 nucleotide sequence: TGCAGTGCTAGCGGGAGTGAGGAGACCCAGTACTTC. Its protein product is CSASGSEETQYF.

V and J are TRBV6-1 and TRBJ1-1; no reliable D call. The V and J ends lost 8 bases and 4 bases respectively, with 14 bases between them. Germline lookup yields CDR1 MNHNS and CDR2 SASEGT. CDR3 length: 13 amino acids. CDR3 residues: CASAAMDSTEAFF. The CDR3 coding sequence is TGTGCCAGCGCGGCGATGGATTCCACTGAAGCTTTCTTT.

A few counts support this clone. The missing conserved phenylalanine or tryptophan at the end of this CDR3 makes a read error likely. The genes are TRBV4-3 and TRBJ2-7; 8 bases agree with TRBD2. This CDR3 region has 16 residues. Germline-derived CDR1 and CDR2 are LGHNA and YSLEER. The CDR3 protein is CAGSQDLGTSPYEQYS. The DNA for the CDR3 is TGCGCCGGCAGCCAAGACTTAGGGACTAGTCCCTACGAGCAGTACTCC.

V and J are TRBV5-1 and TRBJ1-1; 11 bases fit TRBD1. With V trimmed by 2 bases and J by 0 bases, 6 bases remained unmatched. Looked up from germline, CDR1 is SGHRS and CDR2 is YFSETQ. This CDR3 contains 17 residues. CDR3 in DNA: TGCGCCAGCAGCTTAGGACAGGGGGCTAATGTGAACACTGAAGCTTTCTTT. As protein: CASSLGQGANVNTEAFF. The full variable domain, completed using reference TRBV5-1 and TRBJ1-1, is KAGVTQTPRYLIKTRGQQVTLSCSPISGHRSVSWYQQTPGQGLQFLFEYFSETQRNKGNFPGRFSGRQFSNSRSEMNVSTLELGDSALYLCASSLGQGANVNTEAFFGQGTRLTVV.

This clone is classed as medium-sized (0.01 to 0.1%). The chain uses TRBV6-1 and TRBJ1-3; 7 bases are shared with TRBD1. Germline V lookup: CDR1 MNHNS, CDR2 SASEGT. The ends lost 5 bases at V and 9 bases at J; junction bases unmatched: 13. This CDR3 is built from 15 residues. CDR3 sequence: CASSSETGSGVTIYF. CDR3 coding DNA: TGTGCCAGCAGTTCGGAGACAGGGTCCGGAGTCACCATATATTTT.

In its sample, this clone was seen many times. The rearrangement uses TRBV4-1 and TRBJ1-3; D call uncertain. Trimming pared 2 bases from V and 0 bases from J, leaving 11 bases between. The CDR3 consists of 16 residues. Per the germline V gene, CDR1 is MGHRA and CDR2 is YSYEKL. Here the CDR3 DNA reads TGCGCCAGCAGCCAACTCTGGACGGCCTCTGGAAACACCATATATTTT. It encodes CASSQLWTASGNTIYF.

This clone has at least ten counts. The genes are TRBV4-3 and TRBJ2-2, with 8 bases matching TRBD2. Germline CDR1 is LGHNA and CDR2 is YSLEER. The CDR3 has 17 residues. Unmatched junction bases numbered 5, after V lost 0 bases and J lost 2 bases. CDR3 bases: TGCGCCAGCAGCCAAGATTCGAGCGGGGGAAACACCGGGGAGCTGTTTTTT. Protein sequence: CASSQDSSGGNTGELFF.

This clone was counted ten times or more. A much larger clone is a single base away; this may be a read error. The rearrangement joins TRBV20-1 to TRBJ2-1; D gene ambiguous. Germline V gives CDR1 DFQATT, CDR2 SNEGSKA (reference sequence). The CDR3 spans 16 residues. The CDR3 region is CSAAQLSASSHNEQFF. In nucleotides, the CDR3 is TGCAGTGCCGCCCAGTTAAGCGCCAGCTCCCACAATGAGCAGTTCTTC.

This clone came up many times. A much larger clone differs from this one at a single base, so this may be a read error. V usage is TRBV9 and J usage is TRBJ2-2; 9 bases are shared with TRBD1. The germline V gene has CDR1 SGDLS and CDR2 YYNGEE. The CDR3 has 16 amino acids. After removal of 3 bases from V and 0 bases from J, the junction contained 3 bases not matched to a gene. CDR3 amino acids: CASSAGTGTNTGELFF. DNA for the CDR3: TGTGCCAGCAGCGCAGGGACAGGGACGAACACCGGGGAGCTGTTTTTT.

This clone came up many times. V usage is TRBV7-2 and J usage is TRBJ1-6, with 7 bases that match TRBD1. This CDR3 contains 18 residues. CDR1 is SGHTA and CDR2 is FQGNSA in the germline V gene. V lost 3 bases, J lost 0 bases, and 8 bases stayed unmatched. CDR3 DNA: TGTGCCAGCAGCTTGTTCACAGGGGCGAGCTCCTATAATTCACCCCTCCACTTT. Its translation: CASSLFTGASSYNSPLHF.

The chain couples TRBV11-2 to TRBJ1-2, with D tentatively TRBD1 (6 bases). The CDR3 runs to 15 residues. CDR1 and CDR2 from the germline V gene are SGHAT and FQNNGV. Between the trimmed V and J ends, which lost 5 bases and 7 bases, there was a span of 20 bases. CDR3 in DNA: TGTGCCAGCAGCCTCCGGACAGTGGTCGCGGGTGGCTACACCTTC. This encodes CASSLRTVVAGGYTF. The whole variable domain, filled in from reference TRBV11-2 and TRBJ1-2, reads EAGVAQSPRYKIIEKRQSVAFWCNPISGHATLYWYQQILGQGPKLLIQFQNNGVVDDSQLPKDRFSAERLKGVDSTLKIQPAKLEDSAVYLCASSLRTVVAGGYTFGSGTRLTVV.

Within the sample, this clone is medium-sized. The gene calls are TRBV20-1 and TRBJ2-5, with 10 bases identical to TRBD1. Germline trimming cut 6 bases from V and 2 bases from J; bases unmatched to any gene: 9. CDR1 and CDR2 from the germline V gene are DFQATT and SNEGSKA (reference sequence). CDR3 length: 15 amino acids. The CDR3 protein is CSAQDRGQGQETQYF. The CDR3 DNA sequence: TGCAGTGCCCAAGACAGGGGGCAGGGACAAGAGACCCAGTACTTC.

This clone was detected ten times or more. The chain carries TRBV6-4 and TRBJ1-6; D gene unclear. V lost 2 bases and J 5 bases, leaving 4 bases between the germline ends. Germline V gene lookup returns CDR1 MRHNA and CDR2 SNTAGT. The CDR3 has 13 residues. DNA of the CDR3: TGTGCCAGCAGTGACAGGGATAATTCACCCCTCCACTTT. Translating it yields CASSDRDNSPLHF.

This clone was seen more than once but under ten times. The genes are TRBV27 and TRBJ2-7, with 9 bases identical to TRBD2. CDR3 size: 15 residues. Per the germline V gene, CDR1 is MNHEY and CDR2 is SMNVEV (reference sequence). Germline trimming cut 3 bases from V and 6 bases from J; bases unmatched to any gene: 9. The DNA of the CDR3 is TGTGCCAGCAGTTTGAGCGCGGGGGGGCACACCGAGCAGTACTTC. This sequence encodes CASSLSAGGHTEQYF.

In its sample, this clone was seen a few times. The chain recombines TRBV10-3 with TRBJ2-2; weak D call: TRBD1 (6 bases). In germline, CDR1 is ENHRY, CDR2 SYGVKD. Between the trimmed V and J ends, which lost 10 bases and 2 bases, there was a span of 17 bases. The CDR3 loop spans 15 amino acids. CDR3 bases: TGTGCCACCAGAGATGGGGGCTATAACACCGGGGAGCTGTTTTTT. Protein sequence: CATRDGGYNTGELFF.

The chain carries TRBV11-2 and TRBJ1-1; the D gene is possibly TRBD1 (5 bases). This CDR3 contains 13 residues. CDR1 is SGHAT and CDR2 is FQNNGV in the germline V gene. Trimming pared 4 bases from V and 6 bases from J, leaving 12 bases between. Here the CDR3 DNA reads TGTGCCAGCAGCTACAGGAGCCGGTCTGAAGCTTTCTTT. This translates into CASSYRSRSEAFF.

The table lists this clone with many counts. The chain is built from TRBV2 and TRBJ1-1, with a tentative D call TRBD1 (6 bases). Germline CDR1 SNHLY, CDR2 FYNNEI. V was trimmed by 8 bases and J by 5 bases, leaving 15 bases between them. The CDR3 extends over 13 amino acids. This CDR3 reads CASVRQVGTEAFF. For the CDR3, the DNA is TGTGCCAGCGTCCGACAGGTCGGAACTGAAGCTTTCTTT. Using reference TRBV2 and TRBJ1-1 for the parts outside the CDR3, the full variable domain is EPEVTQTPSHQVTQMGQEVILRCVPISNHLYFYWYRQILGQKVEFLVSFYNNEISEKSEIFDDQFSVERPDGSNFTLKIRSTKLEDSAMYFCASVRQVGTEAFFGQGTRLTVV.

This clone was seen only a few times. V is TRBV6-1 and J is TRBJ1-1; D unresolved. The CDR3 contains 13 residues. CDR1 and CDR2 (germline): MNHNS, SASEGT. V lost 2 bases, J lost 6 bases, and 10 bases lay in between. CDR3 in amino acids: CASSEPRTPEAFF. CDR3 bases: TGTGCCAGCAGTGAACCCAGGACCCCTGAAGCTTTCTTT.

J is TRBJ1-2 and V is TRBV28; possibly TRBD1 for D (5 bases). Germline V gene data show CDR1 as MDHEN and CDR2 as SYDVKM. The CDR3 is 13 residues long. Trimming removed 6 bases at V and 5 bases at J, with 13 bases between. CDR3 region: CASRPGMGYGYTF. The CDR3, as DNA: TGTGCCAGCAGACCAGGGATGGGATATGGCTACACCTTC.